This T cell receptor beta chain originates from a study of cytomegalovirus exposure and HLA in healthy donors. Study-wide results and caveats: Trimming of TCR beta V- and J-genes showed a link, identified in a later analysis, to a missense DCLRE1C variant. The study put roughly 160 TCR beta chains on its list as cytomegalovirus-associated. Segments of the TCR beta V type were, in most cases, productive about 87% or about 30% of the time in an earlier analysis.

The CDR3 sequence is 13 residues long. Trimming stripped 4 bases from V and 2 bases from J, with 8 bases between. Looked up from germline, CDR1 is ENHRY and CDR2 is SYGVKD. A few counts support this clone. Antigen unknown. PCR was performed using 60 Vbeta and 13 Jbeta primers. TCRdb's table, derived via immunoSEQ multiplex PCR, lists solely in-frame clones and lacks some. The table includes approximately 72,000 clones, approximately 82% detected once. The sequence derives from a man younger than 30 in good health and CMV-seronegative. The chain joins TRBV10-3 to TRBJ1-1; D is unclear. The specimen was PBMCs. CDR3 loop: CAISAGDNTEAFF. The CDR3 DNA follows: TGTGCCATCAGTGCCGGGGATAACACTGAAGCTTTCTTT.